The text below deals with one T cell receptor (beta chain). This sample is part of a study of T-cell memory formation after mild COVID-19. TCRdb processed the 5' RACE reads anew with MiXCR; each CDR3 protein has one entry. The profile shows roughly 300,000 distinct CDR3 sequences, under 20% of them singletons. Trimming stripped 6 bases from V and 6 bases from J, with 13 bases between. Germline-derived CDR1 and CDR2 are LGHNA and YSLEER. The CDR3 covers 13 residues. The material sequenced was PBMCs or a T cell subset sorted from them (not recorded which). The receptor was isolated from a man younger than 30 who had mild COVID-19 (a few samples of this study predate the infection). Cell type and time point are not known. V is TRBV4-3 and J is TRBJ2-3; D uncertain. CDR3 nucleotides: TGCGCCAGCAGGTATTCCCGGGCGGATACGCAGTATTTT. Residues: CASRYSRADTQYF.